This T cell receptor beta chain derives from a study of blood T cells in healthy people across ages. Background on the study: Capture by template switching was about one barcoded beta molecule per two T cells. General study points: The fall in TCR beta diversity per million T cells was roughly linear with age. Versus aged donors, long-lived donors had higher diversity and more naive CD4+ cells.

The authors ran a second PCR of about 6 to 12 cycles using a sample-barcoded 5' primer and a J-beta primer mix. Researchers report that each sample yielded at least 2.5 million CDR3-containing paired-end reads. In TCRdb, the 5' RACE reads were re-called with MiXCR into one record per CDR3 protein. The sample has 600,000 to 1,000,000 distinct CDR3 sequences, 55% to 75% seen once; the top ten hold about 20%. Trimming cost V 1 base and J 8 bases, with 16 bases left between them. Germline CDR1 and CDR2: SGHRS and YFSETQ. This CDR3 spans 16 amino acids. Details on this clonotype: Antigen unknown.

The specimen was blood. The chain couples TRBV5-1 to TRBJ1-6; a possible D gene is TRBD1 (5 bases). The sequence was collected from a man in his thirties or forties in good health. The CDR3 DNA follows: TGCGCCAGCAGCTTGTCCGGGGGAAATTTTGATTCACCCCTCCACTTT. It encodes CASSLSGGNFDSPLHF.